This is a list of T cell receptor beta chains from one sample in a study of identical twins. Each CDR3 protein gets one entry after TCRdb re-called the 5' RACE reads with MiXCR. The sample records about 200,000 distinct CDR3 sequences, 10% being singletons. The source material was memory T cells sorted from blood. The source of these receptors is a man aged 45-65 years in good health. The CDR3 runs from the conserved cysteine through the conserved F or W. D genes are given only for firm matches. Clone sizes are given selectively: once, few, many, or a class where the clone is expanded.

few	-	TRBV6-1	TRBJ2-1	TGTGCCAGCAGACCCTTTGCGGAAACGCATGGGGATGAGCAGTTCTTC	CASRPFAETHGDEQFF
few	-	TRBV3-1	TRBJ1-4	TGTGCCAGCAGGGGAGCCGGGGAAAAACTGTTTTTT	CASRGAGEKLFF
once	-	TRBV30	TRBJ2-7	TGTGCCTGGAGTGCACGCGGGGGCCTCGCCTACGAGCAGTACTTC	CAWSARGGLAYEQYF
many	-	TRBV4-3	TRBJ2-2	TGCGCCAGCAGCCAGTTTAGGGGAGGAACCGGGGAGCTGTTTTTT	CASSQFRGGTGELFF
many	TRBD1	TRBV6-5	TRBJ1-5	TGTGCCAGCAGTTACGATTCCCCCTCTGGTGTGACAGGGACCCTCAATCAGCCCCAGCATTTT	CASSYDSPSGVTGTLNQPQHF
-	TRBD2	TRBV28	TRBJ2-2	TGTGCCAGCAGCCTACGGACTAGCGGGAGATTTCCGAACACCGGGGAGCTGTTTTTT	CASSLRTSGRFPNTGELFF
many	TRBD2	TRBV10-3	TRBJ2-1	TGTGCCATCAGTGAAGGGACTAGCAATGAGCAGTTCTTC	CAISEGTSNEQFF
few	-	TRBV12-3/TRBV12-4	TRBJ2-1	TGTGCCAGCAAGAGCGGGTTGGGCTCCTACAATGAGCAGTTCTTC	CASKSGLGSYNEQFF
-	-	TRBV6-1	TRBJ1-2	TGTGCCAGCAGCACAGCGTTCTCTAACTATGGCTACACCTTC	CASSTAFSNYGYTF
many	-	TRBV12-3/TRBV12-4	TRBJ1-2	TGTGCCAGCAGTTCTTTTGCAGGGGACCACACCTTC	CASSSFAGDHTF
few	-	TRBV4-3	TRBJ2-1	TGCGCCAGCAGCCAAGATCTCGGGTACGGTGAGCAGTTCTTC	CASSQDLGYGEQFF
few	-	TRBV6-1	TRBJ2-7	TGTGCCAGCAGTGGCCCGGTCGCTGCCTACGAGCAGTACTTC	CASSGPVAAYEQYF
-	-	TRBV6-2/TRBV6-3	TRBJ1-6	TGTGCCACCGCAGCTCCAGTGGTGACTTCACCCCTCCACTTT	CATAAPVVTSPLHF
-	-	TRBV20-1	TRBJ2-1	TGCAGTGCGGACCATTGGGGGAGCGGAACCCCCTACAATGAGCAGTTCTTC	CSADHWGSGTPYNEQFF
many	TRBD1	TRBV6-1	TRBJ1-2	TGTGCCGCCAGGGGGCGCGGGGATAATTATGGCTACACCTTC	CAARGRGDNYGYTF
few	TRBD2	TRBV6-1	TRBJ2-5	TGTGCCAGCCGCTGGGAACTAGCGGTGCAAGAGACCCAGTACTTC	CASRWELAVQETQYF
-	-	TRBV4-2	TRBJ2-2	TGTGCCAGCAGCCTGTATAACACCGGGGAGCTGTTTTTT	CASSLYNTGELFF
-	TRBD2	TRBV10-3	TRBJ2-2	TGTGCCATCAGCCTAGCGGAGGGGTGGAACGGGGAGCTGTTTTTT	CAISLAEGWNGELFF
-	TRBD1	TRBV12-3/TRBV12-4	TRBJ1-1	TGTGCCAGCAGTTCTGGGACAGGGCGATTAGCTTTCTTT	CASSSGTGRLAFF
few	TRBD2	TRBV28	TRBJ2-7	TGTGCCAGCAGCCTCGGGACTAGCGGAGCCCGGCAGTACTTC	CASSLGTSGARQYF
-	-	TRBV5-5	TRBJ2-7	TGTGCCAGCAGCTTGGCCTGGGCCAGCTCCTACGAGCAGTACTTC	CASSLAWASSYEQYF
many	TRBD2	TRBV5-1	TRBJ2-3	TGCGCCAGCAGCTCACAACTAGCGCCTAGCACAGATACGCAGTATTTT	CASSSQLAPSTDTQYF
many	-	TRBV5-6	TRBJ1-6	TGTGCCAGCAGCTTGGAGACGAGCTCCTATAATTCACCCCTCCACTTT	CASSLETSSYNSPLHF
many	TRBD2	TRBV29-1	TRBJ2-2	TGCAGCGTTAAAGGGACTAGCGGGGGTAACACCGGGGAGCTGTTTTTT	CSVKGTSGGNTGELFF
many	-	TRBV6-5	TRBJ2-7	TGTGCCAGCAGTCACTCCCGGGAGCTTGCCGAGCAGTACTTC	CASSHSRELAEQYF
few	-	TRBV4-3	TRBJ1-4	TGCGCCAGCAGCCCGAGGGGTGTAACTAATGAAAAACTGTTTTTT	CASSPRGVTNEKLFF
few	TRBD1	TRBV15	TRBJ2-6	TGTGCCACCAGCAGAGGTGGACAGGGGGTTTACTCTGGGGCCAACGTCCTGACTTTC	CATSRGGQGVYSGANVLTF
-	TRBD1	TRBV19	TRBJ1-1	TGTGCCAGTAGTATACCCGGACAGGTGCGTAACACTGAAGCTTTCTTT	CASSIPGQVRNTEAFF
-	-	TRBV18	TRBJ2-5	TGTGCCAGCTCACCACCGTCAATAGAGACCCAGTACTTC	CASSPPSIETQYF
-	-	TRBV4-3	TRBJ2-7	TGCGCCAGCAGCCAAGGCACTAGCCGTTCCTACGAGCAGTACTTC	CASSQGTSRSYEQYF
few	TRBD1	TRBV7-3	TRBJ2-7	TGTGCCAGCAGCCCGCAGGGGGCATACTACGAGCAGTACTTC	CASSPQGAYYEQYF
many	-	TRBV5-1	TRBJ2-1	TGCGCCAGCAGCTTCGGTTTCGGGCATGAGCAGTTCTTC	CASSFGFGHEQFF
many	TRBD2	TRBV7-2	TRBJ2-5	TGTGCCAGCAGCTTACAAGCGGGGGGGTTGCTTGAGACCCAGTACTTC	CASSLQAGGLLETQYF
-	TRBD2	TRBV20-1	TRBJ2-3	TGCAGTGCTAGAGTAAGCGGGAGGGTCTTTAGCACAGATACGCAGTATTTT	CSARVSGRVFSTDTQYF
-	TRBD1	TRBV11-2	TRBJ2-7	TGTGCCAGCAGCTCGGGACAGGGGCTTAACTACGAGCAGTACTTC	CASSSGQGLNYEQYF
-	TRBD2	TRBV4-2	TRBJ2-4	TGTGCCAGCAGCCAAGGACTGGAGGCGGGGGGGCGGGACATTCAGTACTTC	CASSQGLEAGGRDIQYF
many	-	TRBV20-1	TRBJ1-1	TGCAGTGCTAGAGATTCCCAGGGGTACACTGAAGCTTTCTTT	CSARDSQGYTEAFF
many	TRBD1	TRBV20-1	TRBJ2-7	TGCAGTGCTCCCGGGACAGTCAGCGAGCAGTACTTC	CSAPGTVSEQYF
-	-	TRBV24-1	TRBJ2-3	TGTGCCACCAGTGATTACGGGAGCGGATATAGCACAGATACGCAGTATTTT	CATSDYGSGYSTDTQYF
-	TRBD2	TRBV11-2	TRBJ2-5	TGTGCCAGCAGCCCCGGGACTAGGGGGACCCAGTACTTC	CASSPGTRGTQYF
many	-	TRBV20-1	TRBJ2-2	TGCAGTGCTAGAGATGCCGGGACTCTAAACACCGGGGAGCTGTTTTTT	CSARDAGTLNTGELFF
few	-	TRBV7-9	TRBJ2-7	TGTGCCAGCATCCCAGGGGGGGGTCCCTACGAGCAGTACTTC	CASIPGGGPYEQYF
many	-	TRBV3-1	TRBJ1-3	TGTGCCAGCAGCCAAGAGGGAAGATCTGGAAACACCATATATTTT	CASSQEGRSGNTIYF